Sequencing of this T cell receptor beta chain was carried out in a study of neurological immune-mediated disorders. Many counts were recorded for this clonotype. As yet, its antigen is unknown. As healthy controls, volunteers from a blood bank in Maryland, USA, were used. By 5'RACE with 10-nucleotide random UMIs, the cDNA was made. TCRdb processed the 5' RACE reads anew with MiXCR; each CDR3 protein has one entry. The data show approximately 30,000 distinct CDR3 sequences, about 16% seen once. V dropped 0 bases and J dropped 2 bases, with 9 bases sitting between them. CDR3 length: 14 amino acids. The germline gives CDR1 DFQATT, CDR2 SNEGSKA (reference sequence). Points from the study as a whole: Levels of TCR clonal expansion peaked in HTLV-1-associated myelopathy and reached their lowest in multiple sclerosis, under those of healthy controls. None of the CDR3 amino acid sequences found in expanded clones was shared across subjects. This suggests that the TCR-beta repertoires were private in all groups.

The receptor was derived from a man in his sixties or seventies in good health. The chain couples TRBV20-1 to TRBJ2-3; D ambiguous. Input material: PBMCs. CDR3 nucleotide sequence: TGCAGTGCTAGAGACGTCTACGACACAGATACGCAGTATTTT. This translates into CSARDVYDTDTQYF.